The clone carrying this T cell receptor beta chain was detected a few times. A second roughly 6 to 11 cycle PCR used barcoded and J-beta primers. TCRdb analysed the 5' RACE reads with MiXCR anew, one entry per CDR3 protein. The data show about 730,000 distinct CDR3 sequences, roughly 47% seen once. This record comes from a study of blood T cells in healthy people across ages. The CDR3 has 12 amino acids. Trimming took 4 bases from V and 7 from J, leaving 10 bases between them. Sequencing input: blood. This clonotype was sampled from a woman aged 60-75 years in good health. V is TRBV12-3 or TRBV12-4 and J is TRBJ1-2; TRBD1 might be the D (5 bases). DNA for the CDR3: TGTGCCAGCAGTTCGGGGGAGAGTGGCTACACCTTC. Translation: CASSSGESGYTF.